Listed below are T cell receptor beta chains from one sample, sequenced in a study of T cell therapy after organ transplantation. The data were produced by immunoSEQ multiplex PCR, yet TCRdb's version contains in-frame clones alone and is incomplete. This table has about 18,000 clones, approximately 85% appearing once. These TCRs are of unknown antigen specificity. The sample consisted of CD8+ T cells from blood, taken after autologous CMV-specific T cell therapy. Receptors were obtained from a human patient who had received a solid organ transplant and had CMV disease. These T cells may partly come from the graft donor. CDR3s leave out the opening cysteine and the closing phenylalanine or tryptophan. D genes are given only for firm matches. Part of the rows lack a size; the others show once, few, many or a class for expanded clones.

CDR3	V	J	D	size
AWRGLAPSTDTQY	TRBV30	TRBJ2-3	TRBD2	NA
ASSATGESDIQY	TRBV9	TRBJ2-4	TRBD1	once
ASLQTGGSYEQY	TRBV27	TRBJ2-7	TRBD1	once
ASNYGYT	TRBV6-1	TRBJ1-2	NA	NA
ASSGTGDEQF	TRBV7-9	TRBJ2-1	NA	NA
ASSEGQGNEQF	TRBV25-1	TRBJ2-1	TRBD1	NA
ASSLSSDSSYEQY	TRBV27	TRBJ2-7	NA	NA
ASSPGTGTYEQY	TRBV19	TRBJ2-7	TRBD1	NA
ASSPRTVSYEQY	TRBV21-1	TRBJ2-7	NA	NA
ATSGEGSTDTQY	TRBV15	TRBJ2-3	NA	NA
SIIRTGDQL	TRBV29-1	TRBJ2-1	TRBD1	NA
ASSGTSGADTQY	TRBV6-4	TRBJ2-3	TRBD2	many
ASSSGVGTGELF	TRBV5-6	TRBJ2-2	NA	NA
ASSKGQPTRGTEAF	TRBV21-1	TRBJ1-1	NA	few
ASSQTRGTAHSYGYT	TRBV9	TRBJ1-2	TRBD1	NA
ASSRVDRAGEAF	TRBV5-6	TRBJ1-1	TRBD1	NA
ASSLRRTGSRGYT	TRBV5-8	TRBJ1-2	NA	NA
ASSIRVNNEQF	TRBV5-6	TRBJ2-1	NA	few
ASSLQSTSGRSYEQY	TRBV27	TRBJ2-7	TRBD2	NA
ASSLIMDTPGNTIY	TRBV7-9	TRBJ1-3	NA	NA
ASSILKGTYGYT	TRBV19	TRBJ1-2	NA	NA
ASSTIPAMGVLEQY	TRBV19	TRBJ2-7	NA	NA
ASSFQGPGNEQF	TRBV7-9	TRBJ2-1	NA	NA
ASSAPWREAPRDEQF	TRBV19	TRBJ2-1	TRBD2	NA
AGGIDYGYT	TRBV30	TRBJ1-2	NA	NA
ASSLSPQESTDTQY	TRBV7-9	TRBJ2-3	NA	NA
AISDYPETVQETQY	TRBV10-3	TRBJ2-5	NA	few
ASGSQAFYGYT	TRBV12-5	TRBJ1-2	NA	NA
ASSSDPTWDYGYT	TRBV21-1	TRBJ1-2	NA	NA
ASSSGSYNSPLH	TRBV13	TRBJ1-6	NA	NA